A selection of T cell receptor beta chains follows, all from one sample in a study of Ad26.COV2.S vaccination and SARS-CoV-2 variants. Here immunoSEQ multiplex PCR was the method, and the copy in TCRdb shows in-frame clones only, minus some. Among roughly 390,000 clones listed, about nine tenths were seen once. The sample in question was peripheral blood, obtained in a trial of Ad26.COV2.S vaccine versus placebo. The source is a person between 18 and 65 years old who received the Ad26.COV2.S COVID-19 vaccine or a placebo. CDR3s include the opening cysteine and the closing phenylalanine or tryptophan. Each record gives: V gene, clone size, CDR3 length, J gene, D gene, CDR3 DNA, CDR3 protein. The D gene is left open where the match is weak. Only part of the rows carry a size: once, few, many, or a class if the clone is expanded.

v_call: TRBV5-4
clone_size: NA
cdr3_length: 16
j_call: TRBJ2-5
d_call: NA
cdr3_nt: TGTGCCAGCAGCGCATGGCGGGGCGGGGCTCAAGAGACCCAGTACTTC
cdr3_aa: CASSAWRGGAQETQYF

v_call: TRBV5-4
clone_size: NA
cdr3_length: 17
j_call: TRBJ1-1
d_call: TRBD1
cdr3_nt: TGTGCCAGCAGCCCATTTAGGACAGGGTCAGGGGACACTGAAGCTTTCTTT
cdr3_aa: CASSPFRTGSGDTEAFF

v_call: TRBV7-9
clone_size: few
cdr3_length: 13
j_call: TRBJ1-1
d_call: NA
cdr3_nt: TGTGCCAGCAGCCGTGACACGGACACTGAAGCTTTCTTT
cdr3_aa: CASSRDTDTEAFF

v_call: TRBV28
clone_size: NA
cdr3_length: 15
j_call: TRBJ2-7
d_call: TRBD1
cdr3_nt: TGTGCCAGCAGTGAGACCCGGGACAGGGGCTACGAGCAGTACTTC
cdr3_aa: CASSETRDRGYEQYF

v_call: TRBV4-1
clone_size: NA
cdr3_length: 18
j_call: TRBJ2-3
d_call: NA
cdr3_nt: TGCGCCAGCAGTCAAGCGGATCCGAGGCTAGGGCACACAGATACGCAGTATTTT
cdr3_aa: CASSQADPRLGHTDTQYF

v_call: TRBV3-1/TRBV3-2
clone_size: NA
cdr3_length: 13
j_call: TRBJ1-2
d_call: NA
cdr3_nt: TGTGCCAGCAGCCCGGGACCCCCTGGTGGCTACACCTTC
cdr3_aa: CASSPGPPGGYTF

v_call: TRBV27
clone_size: NA
cdr3_length: 17
j_call: TRBJ1-2
d_call: TRBD1
cdr3_nt: TGTGCCAGCAGTTTATCTGGACAGGGATTTTTAGGCTATGGCTACACCTTC
cdr3_aa: CASSLSGQGFLGYGYTF

v_call: TRBV7-2
clone_size: NA
cdr3_length: 16
j_call: TRBJ1-6
d_call: NA
cdr3_nt: TGTGCCAGCAGCTTCGGCTTGGGACGCAGAAATTCACCCCTCCACTTT
cdr3_aa: CASSFGLGRRNSPLHF

v_call: TRBV5-5
clone_size: few
cdr3_length: 14
j_call: TRBJ1-4
d_call: NA
cdr3_nt: TGTGCCAGCAGCTGGGGACCTGAGGGGGAAAAACTGTTTTTT
cdr3_aa: CASSWGPEGEKLFF

v_call: TRBV7-9
clone_size: once
cdr3_length: 14
j_call: TRBJ1-2
d_call: NA
cdr3_nt: TGTGCCAGCAGCTTCGAAACAAAGGGATTTGGCTACACCTTC
cdr3_aa: CASSFETKGFGYTF

v_call: TRBV4-3
clone_size: NA
cdr3_length: 17
j_call: TRBJ1-2
d_call: NA
cdr3_nt: TGCGCCAGCAGCCAAGGCGAGACGGGGAGCTGGGACTATGGCTACACCTTC
cdr3_aa: CASSQGETGSWDYGYTF

v_call: TRBV19
clone_size: NA
cdr3_length: 15
j_call: TRBJ2-2
d_call: TRBD1
cdr3_nt: TGTGCCAGTAGTATTGACAGGGGGCACGCCGGGGAGCTGTTTTTT
cdr3_aa: CASSIDRGHAGELFF

v_call: TRBV27
clone_size: NA
cdr3_length: 15
j_call: TRBJ2-1
d_call: NA
cdr3_nt: TGTGCCAGCAGTTTAATCGCTAGCTCCTACAATGAGCAGTTCTTC
cdr3_aa: CASSLIASSYNEQFF

v_call: TRBV30
clone_size: NA
cdr3_length: 14
j_call: TRBJ2-5
d_call: NA
cdr3_nt: TGTGCCTGGAGTTGGGGGGGCGCGCAAGAGACCCAGTACTTC
cdr3_aa: CAWSWGGAQETQYF

v_call: TRBV4-1
clone_size: NA
cdr3_length: 15
j_call: TRBJ2-5
d_call: NA
cdr3_nt: TGCGCCAGCAGCCTCGGGGACACCCTACAAGAGACCCAGTACTTC
cdr3_aa: CASSLGDTLQETQYF

v_call: TRBV7-2
clone_size: once
cdr3_length: 13
j_call: TRBJ2-5
d_call: NA
cdr3_nt: TGTGCCAGCAGCTTGCCCAGTCAAGAGACCCAGTACTTC
cdr3_aa: CASSLPSQETQYF

v_call: TRBV5-1
clone_size: once
cdr3_length: 15
j_call: TRBJ1-4
d_call: TRBD1
cdr3_nt: TGCGCCAGCAGCGACAGACAGGGGGCTAATGAAAAACTGTTTTTT
cdr3_aa: CASSDRQGANEKLFF